The present T cell receptor (beta chain) was sequenced within a study of OX40 agonist ivuxolimab in advanced cancers. Here immunoSEQ multiplex PCR was the method, and the copy in TCRdb shows in-frame clones only, minus some. Here the sample spans 30,000 or so clones, 90% to 95% being singletons. V was shortened by 4 bases and J by 0 bases, with 11 bases between the two germline ends. The CDR3 covers 15 residues. The germline V gene has CDR1 SGDLS and CDR2 YYNGEE. The specimen comprised CD4+ or CD8+ T cells sorted from blood, sampled in a trial of the OX40 agonist ivuxolimab. The V and J genes are TRBV9 and TRBJ1-3; no clear D. The receptor was derived from an adult with an advanced solid tumor such as melanoma, head and neck, liver or kidney cancer. CDR3 nucleotide sequence: TGTGCCAGCAGCCCCGAAGGGTACTCTGGAAACACCATATATTTT. Its protein is CASSPEGYSGNTIYF.